This TCR beta chain is from a study of beta chain features in type 1 diabetes. Background on the study: Healthy donors and patients had similar age, gender and cell yields. Broader study findings: All four CD4+ subsets from Type 1 diabetes patients carried moderately but significantly shorter TCRB CDR3s. Fewer junction insertions and more nucleotide deletions appeared in type 1 diabetes patients.

This clone has more than one count but fewer than ten. As yet, its antigen is unknown. Trimming removed 6 bases at V and 2 bases at J, with 19 bases between. Germline V gene sequence: CDR1 SQVTM, CDR2 ANQGSEA. This CDR3 region has 15 residues. cDNA synthesis used the whole RNA isolate, giving expressed TCRB sequences. Sequencing was performed with immunoSEQ multiplex PCR; in TCRdb, only in-frame clones are kept and a portion is missing. The sample gives about 710,000 clones, about 14% of which show up once; less than 0.04% is in the top ten. Each of the CD4+ naive, central memory, regulatory and stem cell-like memory populations was sorted via CD45RO/CCR7/CD25/CD127/CD95/CD27.

V is TRBV29-1 and J is TRBJ2-5; the D gene is possibly TRBD1 (7 bases). The source material was naive CD4+ T cells from blood. The clonotype comes from a young man with type 1 diabetes. Here the CDR3 reads CSVAAGGQLQETQYF. In DNA form, the CDR3 reads TGCAGCGTCGCTGCCGGGGGACAGCTACAAGAGACCCAGTACTTC.